The clone carrying this T cell receptor (beta chain) was detected only a few times. The antigen is not known. These data are taken from a study of T-cell memory formation after mild COVID-19. Study-wide points: CD4/CD8 balance held among clones contracting day 15 to 85, and later expanders leaned CD4+.

From germline, CDR1 is SGDLS and CDR2 YYNGEE. Trimming removed 3 bases from V and 1 base from J; junction bases left unmatched: 4. The CDR3 consists of 14 residues. TCRdb processed the 5' RACE reads anew with MiXCR; each CDR3 protein has one entry. The sample has roughly 380,000 distinct CDR3 sequences; around 27% are singletons. The clonotype originates from an adult woman who had mild COVID-19 (a few samples of this study predate the infection). Cell type and time point are not known. The chain combines TRBV9 with TRBJ2-7; 7 bases agree with TRBD1. Specimen: PBMCs or a T cell subset sorted from them (not recorded which). CDR3 in amino acids: CASSATGQSYEQYF. Written as DNA, the CDR3 is TGTGCCAGCAGCGCGACAGGGCAGTCCTACGAGCAGTACTTC.